The 13 T cell receptor beta chains listed next were all sequenced from one sample in a study of blood T cell repertoires in COVID-19. The table came from immunoSEQ multiplex PCR; TCRdb's copy has only in-frame clones and leaves some out. Here the sample spans a few hundred thousand clones, around 89% being singletons. The sequenced sample consisted of PBMCs or T cells enriched from blood (not recorded which). These TCRs come from a man aged 35-49 years who had recovered from COVID-19.

This rearrangement joins TRBV4-3 to TRBJ2-2, with TRBD1 identical over 8 bases. The CDR3 totals 19 residues. V shed 0 bases, J shed 6 bases, and the junction held 15 bases outside the gene matches. The germline V gene encodes CDR1 LGHNA and CDR2 YSLEER. The CDR3 here is CASSQDLPGRSGGSGELFF. Here the CDR3 DNA reads TGCGCCAGCAGCCAAGATCTCCCAGGCCGATCAGGGGGCTCCGGGGAGCTGTTTTTT.

This clone was picked up a small number of times. This chain joins TRBV28 and TRBJ2-6; 7 bases map to TRBD1. V was pared by 4 bases and J by 2 bases, with 14 bases of the junction left unmatched. Germline V gene data show CDR1 as MDHEN and CDR2 as SYDVKM. The CDR3 contains 19 residues. CDR3 sequence: CASSSLGQSHPTGANVLTF. The DNA for the CDR3 is TGTGCCAGCAGTTCCTTGGGACAGTCACACCCCACTGGGGCCAACGTCCTGACTTTC.

CDR3 residues: CATSRDRQMNTGELFF. CDR3 coding DNA: TGTGCCACCAGCAGAGATAGACAGATGAACACCGGGGAGCTGTTTTTT. This chain uses TRBV15 with TRBJ2-2, with D maybe TRBD1 (5 bases). CDR1 LNHNV and CDR2 YYDKDF come from the germline V gene (reference sequence). The V end lost 0 bases, the J end lost 1 base, and 9 bases lay between the germline ends. The CDR3 extends over 16 amino acids.

The V call is TRBV29-1, the J call TRBJ2-7, with a weak D call TRBD1 (6 bases). Trimming took off 1 base at V and 4 bases at J, with 17 bases between the two ends. Germline V gene lookup returns CDR1 SQVTM and CDR2 ANQGSEA. The CDR3 covers 15 residues. The CDR3 here is CSVEVSDRRYYEQYF. The CDR3 DNA sequence: TGCAGCGTTGAAGTTTCTGACAGGAGATATTACGAGCAGTACTTC.

The rearrangement uses TRBV29-1 and TRBJ1-2; D perhaps matches TRBD1 (6 bases). The CDR3 extends over 13 amino acids. V was cut by 4 bases and J by 8 bases, with 17 bases left in between. Germline loops: CDR1 SQVTM, CDR2 ANQGSEA. The CDR3 region is CSVGAGAEGGYTF. The CDR3 nucleotides read TGCAGCGTTGGTGCAGGGGCCGAGGGGGGCTACACCTTC.

The chain employs TRBV25-1 and TRBJ2-3; D is unclear. V was pared by 3 bases and J by 3 bases, with 13 bases between. Per germline, CDR1 MGHDK and CDR2 SYGVNS. This CDR3 comprises 15 residues. In DNA, the CDR3 is TGTGCCAGCAGTGAGGCGGAGCGACCAACAGATACGCAGTATTTT. Translating gives CASSEAERPTDTQYF.

The chain uses TRBV18 and TRBJ2-7; TRBD1 matches at 7 bases. The CDR3 runs 15 residues. V shed 3 bases, J shed 3 bases, and the junction held 8 bases outside the gene matches. The germline V gene has CDR1 KGHSH and CDR2 LQKENI. CDR3 coding DNA: TGTGCCAGCTCACCGAGTTGGGACAGAGGCTACGAGCAGTACTTC. Residues: CASSPSWDRGYEQYF.

J is TRBJ1-6 and V is TRBV6-5, with D tentatively TRBD1 (5 bases). The germline V and J ends were trimmed by 2 bases and 4 bases, with 9 bases remaining between them. The CDR3 contains 15 residues. CDR1 and CDR2 from the germline V gene are MNHEY and SVGAGI. Written as DNA, the CDR3 is TGTGCCAGCAGTTACGACACAGGTTATAATTCACCCCTCCACTTT. Amino acids: CASSYDTGYNSPLHF.

The V call is TRBV28, the J call TRBJ2-7; D is possibly TRBD2 (6 bases). The V end lost 7 bases, the J end lost 3 bases, and 19 bases lay between the germline ends. The CDR3 runs 15 residues. The germline gives CDR1 MDHEN, CDR2 SYDVKM. CDR3 region: CASKLGTRVLYEQYF. DNA of the CDR3: TGTGCCAGCAAGTTAGGGACTCGGGTTCTCTACGAGCAGTACTTC. Full variable domain (outside the CDR3, taken from reference TRBV28 and TRBJ2-7): DVKVTQSSRYLVKRTGEKVFLECVQDMDHENMFWYRQDPGLGLRLIYFSYDVKMKEKGDIPEGYSVSREKKERFSLILESASTNQTSMYLCASKLGTRVLYEQYFGPGTRLTVT.

The chain links TRBV20-1 to TRBJ2-1; D uncertain. This CDR3 contains 15 residues. Deletions cut 3 bases from V and 0 bases from J, with 12 bases between. Germline assignment: CDR1 DFQATT and CDR2 SNEGSKA (reference sequence). CDR3 amino acids: CSASSTASSYNEQFF. The CDR3 bases are TGCAGTGCTAGTTCAACAGCATCCTCCTACAATGAGCAGTTCTTC.

This clone was seen only once. The V call is TRBV7-9, the J call TRBJ1-4; no firm D call. V was cut by 3 bases and J by 3 bases, with 11 bases left in between. The length of the CDR3 is 15 residues. The germline gives CDR1 SEHNR, CDR2 FQNEAQ (reference sequence). CDR3: CASSFSGRSNEKLFF. CDR3 bases: TGTGCCAGCAGCTTTTCGGGTCGATCTAATGAAAAACTGTTTTTT.

This clone was recorded once. The rearrangement uses TRBV29-1 and TRBJ2-5; 9 bases map to TRBD2. The germline V gene encodes CDR1 SQVTM and CDR2 ANQGSEA. The V gene end was trimmed by 7 bases and the J gene end by 13 bases; junction bases not matched to a gene: 10. This CDR3 is built from 11 residues. This chain's CDR3 is CSGWLSGGPYF. CDR3 coding DNA: TGCAGCGGGTGGCTTAGCGGGGGACCGTACTTC. Using reference TRBV29-1 and TRBJ2-5 for the parts outside the CDR3, the full variable domain is SAVISQKPSRDICQRGTSLTIQCQVDSQVTMMFWYRQQPGQSLTLIATANQGSEATYESGFVIDKFPISRPNLTFSTLTVSNMSPEDSSIYLCSGWLSGGPYFGPGTRLLVL.

J is TRBJ2-1 and V is TRBV28, with TRBD1 matching 9 bases. CDR1 is MDHEN, CDR2 SYDVKM, per germline. The CDR3 extends over 13 amino acids. J gave up 9 bases and V 10 bases, and 10 bases lay outside the gene matches. CDR3 amino acids: CATATGGGGEQFF. As DNA, the CDR3 is TGTGCCACCGCGACAGGGGGAGGAGGTGAGCAGTTCTTC.